This passage covers 31 T cell receptor beta chains from one sample sequenced in a study of radiation and T cells in renal cell carcinoma. Measured with immunoSEQ multiplex PCR; TCRdb has only the in-frame clones, and not every one. The sample includes 50,000 to 75,000 clones, 65% to 85% of them seen just once. The time point was: baseline pretreatment blood. Treatment of the sample: 15 Gy SBRT to primary tumor, nephrectomy 4 weeks later. The material was blood, obtained from a patient whose treatment included radiotherapy and nephrectomy. These receptor sequences come from a man aged 55 to 69 with renal cell carcinoma.

The chain recombines TRBV19 with TRBJ2-5, with D unresolved. V was cut by 6 bases and J by 7 bases, with 9 bases left in between. This CDR3 comprises 11 residues. Germline-derived CDR1 and CDR2 are LNHDA and SQIVND (reference sequence). In DNA, the CDR3 is TGTGCCAGTAGAGGCCCGAGGACCCAGTACTTC. Translation gives CASRGPRTQYF.

The rearrangement joins TRBV5-5 to TRBJ1-2; 7 bases map to TRBD1. The CDR3 contains 15 residues. From germline, CDR1 is SGHKS and CDR2 YYEKEE (reference sequence). V shed 0 bases, J shed 8 bases, and the junction held 10 bases outside the gene matches. In DNA form, the CDR3 reads TGTGCCAGCAGCTTGGGACAGGGTCGTGGGGTCGGCTACACCTTC. Its translation: CASSLGQGRGVGYTF.

Only a few counts were recorded for this clone. The chain combines TRBV9 with TRBJ1-6; no clear D gene. The CDR3 sequence is 16 residues long. Trimming stripped 4 bases from V and 9 bases from J, with 20 bases between. From germline, CDR1 is SGDLS and CDR2 YYNGEE. This CDR3 reads CASSPSIGRAGSPLHF. The DNA of the CDR3 is TGTGCCAGCAGCCCCAGTATAGGGCGCGCAGGTTCACCCCTCCACTTT.

The chain joins TRBV7-2 to TRBJ1-5; 7 bases line up with TRBD1. CDR3 size: 15 residues. Germline V gives CDR1 SGHTA, CDR2 FQGNSA. With V trimmed by 1 base and J by 5 bases, 5 bases remained unmatched. The CDR3 DNA is TGTGCCAGCAGCTTAGGGGACAGACCACATCAGCCCCAGCATTTT. Translation: CASSLGDRPHQPQHF.

This clone has more than one count but fewer than ten. This rearrangement joins TRBV10-2 to TRBJ2-5; 12 nucleotides match TRBD2. Germline CDR1 WSHSY, CDR2 SAAADI. This CDR3 is 15 amino acids long. V shed 9 bases, J shed 2 bases, and the junction held 7 bases outside the gene matches. The CDR3 is CASVELAGGQETQYF. CDR3 sequence (DNA): TGCGCCAGTGTCGAACTAGCGGGGGGACAAGAGACCCAGTACTTC.

Written as DNA, the CDR3 is TGTGCCTGGGACGGACAGGGGAGGGATGGCTACACCTTC. As protein: CAWDGQGRDGYTF. The chain couples TRBV30 to TRBJ1-2, with 9 nucleotides matching TRBD1. Germline V gene sequence: CDR1 GTSNPN, CDR2 SVGIG (reference sequence). Germline trimming cut 5 bases from V and 6 bases from J; bases unmatched to any gene: 7. There are 13 residues in the CDR3.

This clone showed up just once. The V gene is TRBV29-1, the J gene TRBJ2-3; 11 bases are a match to TRBD2. The germline gives CDR1 SQVTM, CDR2 ANQGSEA. J lost 4 bases, V lost 5 bases, and 2 bases had no gene match. CDR3 length: 13 amino acids. The CDR3 reads CSVTSGGPDTQYF. The CDR3 coding sequence is TGCAGCGTTACTAGCGGGGGCCCAGATACGCAGTATTTT.

This clone has just one count. The J gene is TRBJ1-1, the V gene TRBV7-6; D is possibly TRBD1 (5 bases). Trimming stripped 2 bases from V and 8 bases from J, with 9 bases between. The CDR3 is made up of 12 amino acids. Germline V CDR1 and CDR2: SGHVS, FNYEAQ. CDR3 loop: CASSLITGEAFF. As DNA, the CDR3 is TGTGCCAGCAGCTTAATCACAGGCGAAGCTTTCTTT.

V is TRBV19 and J is TRBJ1-5; 10 bases fit TRBD1. J was trimmed by 4 bases and V by 3 bases; bases with no gene match: 3. This CDR3 comprises 15 residues. CDR1 and CDR2 from the germline V gene are LNHDA and SQIVND (reference sequence). CDR3 residues: CASSMGQGPNQPQHF. The CDR3 DNA is TGTGCCAGTAGTATGGGACAGGGGCCTAATCAGCCCCAGCATTTT.

This sequence joins TRBV5-1 and TRBJ2-5; 8 bases fit TRBD1. The CDR3 spans 15 residues. Unmatched junction bases numbered 4, after V lost 0 bases and J lost 3 bases. CDR1 is SGHRS, CDR2 YFSETQ, per germline. The DNA for the CDR3 is TGCGCCAGCAGCTTGGCGGGACAGGTTGAAGAGACCCAGTACTTC. Encoded protein: CASSLAGQVEETQYF.

This chain connects TRBV18 to TRBJ2-2; D gene ambiguous. V lost 6 bases, J lost 4 bases, and 15 bases lay in between. Per germline, CDR1 KGHSH and CDR2 LQKENI. The CDR3 spans 15 residues. CDR3 sequence: CASSSGSVGTGELFF. In DNA, the CDR3 is TGTGCCAGCTCGTCGGGCTCGGTCGGCACCGGGGAGCTGTTTTTT.

The CDR3 loop is CASRKGSFGELFF. CDR3 sequence (DNA): TGTGCCAGCAGAAAGGGTTCATTCGGGGAGCTGTTTTTT. The gene calls are TRBV27 and TRBJ2-2; D gene ambiguous. Between the trimmed V and J ends, which lost 6 bases and 7 bases, there was a span of 12 bases. The CDR3 runs to 13 residues. Germline V CDR1 and CDR2: MNHEY, SMNVEV (reference sequence).

This clone was counted only a few times. The chain employs TRBV5-4 and TRBJ2-5; D remains unclear. V lost 2 bases, J lost 2 bases, and 4 bases lay in between. CDR1 is SGHNT and CDR2 is YYREEE in the germline V gene (reference sequence). The CDR3 is made up of 12 amino acids. The CDR3 DNA sequence: TGTGCCAGCAGCTTCAGGCAAGAGACCCAGTACTTC. Translated: CASSFRQETQYF.

This clone has a handful of counts. V gene TRBV27 combines with J gene TRBJ2-1; TRBD2 agrees at 13 bases. Germline V gene data show CDR1 as MNHEY and CDR2 as SMNVEV (reference sequence). The CDR3 length is 15 residues. Losses at the gene ends were 3 bases for V and 7 bases for J; bases not matched to a gene: 3. The CDR3 sequence is CASSFGLAGENEQFF. The CDR3 nucleotides read TGTGCCAGCAGTTTCGGACTAGCGGGAGAAAATGAGCAGTTCTTC.

V and J are TRBV5-1 and TRBJ2-1; 8 nucleotides agree with TRBD2. The CDR3 extends over 17 amino acids. V lost 4 bases and J lost 0; bases outside the gene matches: 9. The germline CDR1 and CDR2 sequences are SGHRS and YFSETQ. The CDR3 is CASSPTTGGNSYNEQFF. CDR3 in DNA: TGCGCCAGCAGCCCGACGACGGGGGGGAACTCCTACAATGAGCAGTTCTTC.

This clone has only a few counts. The chain recombines TRBV4-1 with TRBJ2-1; TRBD2 agrees at 13 bases. CDR1 is MGHRA and CDR2 is YSYEKL in the germline V gene. The CDR3 length is 15 residues. V was clipped by 4 bases and J by 9 bases; unmatched bases: 6. The CDR3 sequence: CASSPGLAGVSEQFF. The CDR3 nucleotides read TGCGCCAGCAGCCCAGGACTAGCGGGAGTTAGTGAGCAGTTCTTC.

The rearrangement joins TRBV13 to TRBJ2-3; 9 nucleotides line up with TRBD2. The CDR3 has 16 residues. V shed 5 bases and J 4 bases; nucleotides not matched to a gene: 10. Germline CDR1 is PRHDT and CDR2 is FYEKMQ (reference sequence). The CDR3 reads CASSPSTSGRADTQYF. In DNA form, the CDR3 reads TGTGCCAGCAGCCCCAGTACTAGCGGGCGCGCAGATACGCAGTATTTT.

V is TRBV10-3 and J is TRBJ1-5; 8 bases map to TRBD1. Germline V CDR1 and CDR2: ENHRY, SYGVKD. This CDR3 has 16 residues. J was trimmed by 1 base and V by 0 bases; bases with no gene match: 2. The CDR3 DNA reads as TGTGCCATCAGTGAGTCGGGGACAGGCAGCAATCAGCCCCAGCATTTT. It is translated as CAISESGTGSNQPQHF.

CDR3 protein: CASSSEWVDGYTF. The CDR3 bases are TGTGCCAGCAGCTCCGAGTGGGTAGATGGCTACACCTTC. This chain uses TRBV7-3 with TRBJ1-2; D gene ambiguous. Germline V lookup: CDR1 SGHTA, CDR2 FQGTGA. The CDR3 is 13 amino acids. The V and J ends lost 4 bases and 6 bases respectively, with 12 bases between them.

The table lists this clone with many counts. The gene calls are TRBV6-1 and TRBJ2-5; D is tentatively TRBD1 or TRBD2 (5 bases each). The CDR3 length is 13 residues. Germline V gene sequence: CDR1 MNHNS, CDR2 SASEGT. Between the trimmed V and J ends, which lost 7 bases and 5 bases, there was a span of 14 bases. CDR3 coding DNA: TGTGCCAGCAATCGCCAAGGGGAGGAGACCCAGTACTTC. It specifies CASNRQGEETQYF.

The chain joins TRBV5-1 to TRBJ2-3; tentatively, D is TRBD1 or TRBD2 (5 bases each). The length of the CDR3 is 14 residues. Germline V CDR1 and CDR2: SGHRS, YFSETQ. Between the trimmed V and J ends, which lost 4 bases and 2 bases, there was a span of 11 bases. The CDR3 sequence is CASSPGPPTDTQYF. The CDR3 DNA reads TGCGCCAGCAGCCCGGGACCCCCCACAGATACGCAGTATTTT.

The V call is TRBV7-8, the J call TRBJ2-7; 12 bases are a match to TRBD2. The J segment lost 1 base and the V segment lost 0 bases, leaving 7 bases of the junction unmatched. The CDR3 covers 18 residues. Germline CDR1 is SGHVS and CDR2 is FQNEAQ. The CDR3 region has the DNA TGTGCCAGCAGCTTAGCTCCACCCGGACTAGCGGGGTCCTACGAGCAGTACTTC. Translated: CASSLAPPGLAGSYEQYF.

This chain connects TRBV13 to TRBJ2-7; 15 bases align to TRBD2. CDR1 and CDR2 from the germline V gene are PRHDT and FYEKMQ (reference sequence). The CDR3 has 16 residues. With 4 bases clipped from V and 7 bases from J, the junction kept 8 bases outside the gene matches. CDR3: CASSSTGLAGGWEQYV. The CDR3 coding sequence is TGTGCCAGCAGCTCCACTGGACTAGCGGGAGGGTGGGAGCAGTACGTC.

The chain has TRBV29-1 and TRBJ2-5, with 10 bases matching TRBD2. The CDR3 contains 13 residues. V lost 8 bases to trimming and J lost 3 bases; unmatched junction nucleotides: 6. Germline CDR1 and CDR2: SQVTM and ANQGSEA. The CDR3: CSLRAGGKETQYF. CDR3 sequence (DNA): TGCAGCCTACGAGCGGGGGGGAAAGAGACCCAGTACTTC.

The chain has TRBV30 and TRBJ1-5, with TRBD1 matching 9 bases. V trimming: 3 bases; J trimming: 6 bases; junction bases outside the gene matches: 9. Germline V gene lookup returns CDR1 GTSNPN and CDR2 SVGIG (reference sequence). The CDR3 length is 15 residues. In DNA, the CDR3 is TGTGCCTGGAGCCCCCGGGACAGGGTGAGTCAGCCCCAGCATTTT. Translating gives CAWSPRDRVSQPQHF. Looking up the rest from reference TRBV30 and TRBJ1-5 gives the full variable domain: SQTIHQWPATLVQPVGSPLSLECTVEGTSNPNLYWYRQAAGRGLQLLFYSVGIGQISSEVPQNLSASRPQDRQFILSSKKLLLSDSGFYLCAWSPRDRVSQPQHFGDGTRLSIL.

The V gene is TRBV21-1, the J gene TRBJ1-2. TRBV21-1 is shown as a pseudogene. The CDR3 is 15 amino acids. In DNA, the CDR3 is TGTGCCAGCCGCCTCGCTCCCCCGATAACCTATGGCTACACCTTC. Its protein product is CASRLAPPITYGYTF.

The rearrangement joins TRBV18 to TRBJ2-7; 12 bases line up with TRBD1. J gave up 5 bases and V 5 bases, and 10 bases lay outside the gene matches. Germline V gives CDR1 KGHSH, CDR2 LQKENI. The CDR3 extends over 16 amino acids. The CDR3 nucleotides are TGTGCCAGCTCATCCGTCCCCGGGACAGGGGGCGACGAGCAGTACTTC. Protein: CASSSVPGTGGDEQYF.

This clone has just a few counts. This sequence joins TRBV12-5 and TRBJ2-5; D gene ambiguous. V was pared by 5 bases and J by 5 bases, with 6 bases between. Germline CDR1 reads LGHNT; CDR2 reads FRNRAP. CDR3 length: 11 amino acids. CDR3 protein: CASGPAETQYF. For the CDR3, the DNA is TGTGCTAGTGGTCCGGCTGAGACCCAGTACTTC. The full variable domain, rest sourced from reference TRBV12-5 and TRBJ2-5, is DARVTQTPRHKVTEMGQEVTMRCQPILGHNTVFWYRQTMMQGLELLAYFRNRAPLDDSGMPKDRFSAEMPDATLATLKIQPSEPRDSAVYFCASGPAETQYFGPGTRLLVL.

This clone has only one observation. V gene TRBV5-4 combines with J gene TRBJ2-7; D gene unclear. Looked up from germline, CDR1 is SGHNT and CDR2 is YYREEE (reference sequence). V was shortened by 0 bases and J by 1 base, with 8 bases between the two germline ends. The CDR3 is 14 residues long. The CDR3 protein is CASSLEVGSYEQYF. CDR3 DNA sequence: TGTGCCAGCAGCTTGGAAGTCGGATCCTACGAGCAGTACTTC.

This clone has a handful of counts. The chain joins TRBV7-2 to TRBJ2-5, with D hard to call. The ends were cut back, 3 bases at V and 1 base at J, with 3 bases in the middle. This CDR3 region has 12 residues. Germline V gives CDR1 SGHTA, CDR2 FQGNSA. The CDR3 region is CASSFTQETQYF. As DNA, the CDR3 is TGTGCCAGCAGCTTCACCCAAGAGACCCAGTACTTC.

This clone was counted a few times. The chain combines TRBV9 with TRBJ2-1; D may match TRBD1 or TRBD2 (5 bases each). CDR1 and CDR2 (germline): SGDLS, YYNGEE. The CDR3 length is 19 residues. V dropped 0 bases and J dropped 0 bases, with 19 bases sitting between them. Written as DNA, the CDR3 is TGTGCCAGCAGCGTAGGTCTGGGGGTCCTATTGGGCTCCTACAATGAGCAGTTCTTC. Translated, it gives CASSVGLGVLLGSYNEQFF.